This record looks at one TCR beta chain sequence and its context. This clone was seen more than once but under ten times. It has no known antigen specificity. Base qualities were left out, and no much larger clone turns up one base away. Each collaborating institution followed its own protocols to collect whole blood in K2EDTA tubes. For TCRbeta analysis, collaborators shipped samples as frozen whole blood, isolated PBMCs, or DNA extracted from either of those sample types. CDR1 and CDR2 were assigned from the germline V gene (reference sequence) as SEHNR and FQNEAQ. The V and J ends are trimmed by 0 bases and 5 bases, leaving 17 bases between them. The CDR3 holds 17 amino acids from the cysteine to the phenylalanine. Just CDR3 DNA is preserved here, 51 bases in frame from base 1. The data derive from a study of blood T cell repertoires in COVID-19 (dated by TCRdb to the early 2020s). Some background on the complete study: The collaborator samples originated in the United States, Italy and Spain and spanned the acute and convalescent phases of COVID-19. The material from the prospective study consisted of cDNA or gDNA derived from T cells, B-cell-depleted T cells, or PBMCs. Deeply sampled blood TCRbeta repertoires from subjects exposed to, actively infected with, or recovered from COVID-19 were included in the dataset. A freely available public database, intended as a resource for researchers studying the immune response to SARS-CoV-2, is where the repertoires were released. Samples were obtained from the ongoing ImmuneRACE study (first 160 participants) and from some 1,300 subjects provided by 6 global collaborators. A de-identified subject ID, COVID-19 status, age in years and sex were almost always included in the sample metadata. Where available, HLA class I and class II types were taken from metadata supplied by the sample provider and were not determined by assay-based typing. Overall study results and their limits: The amount of clinical and demographic metadata varied by source and participant and was provided uncurated.

The immunoSEQ Assay, a bias-controlled multiplex PCR, was used to amplify TCRbeta CDR3 regions from genomic DNA. On the study's bioinformatics: Nucleated cell counts per sample were estimated from amplification of reference gene primers within the assay. Sequence reads were collapsed and filtered to measure the absolute abundance of every unique TCRbeta CDR3 rearrangement. Productive Simpson clonality was computed per sample as the square root of Simpson's diversity index over productive rearrangements. TCRdb stores this immuneACCESS table with in-frame sequences only. Part of the clones is absent; in the studies checked, under half of the shortfall reflects unresolved V genes, and no reason is known for the rest. That table gives V, J and clone size, and the DNA gave D and trimming. The sample data list about 83,000 clones, and 85% to 90% of these were observed just once. About a fifth of the sample belongs to the ten largest clones.

Input material: peripheral blood. The clonotype was recovered from a woman of 80 years or more in a cohort sampled during active or convalescent COVID-19. This receptor chain uses TRBV7-9 and TRBJ2-1, and the D gene may be TRBD2, 6 bases matching. The CDR3 corresponds to CASSLASGGKLDNEQFF. The DNA reads as follows: TGTGCCAGCAGCTTAGCTTCGGGCGGGAAGCTGGACAATGAGCAGTTCTTC. The CDR3 plus the reference TRBV7-9 and TRBJ2-1 genes for the other parts give the full variable domain: DTGVSQNPRHKITKRGQNVTFRCDPISEHNRLYWYRQTLGQGPEFLTYFQNEAQLEKSRLLSDRFSAERPKGSFSTLEIQRTEQGDSAMYLCASSLASGGKLDNEQFFGPGTRLTVL.